The 18 T cell receptor beta chains presented below share a single source sample, sequenced in a study of control samples from healthy donors and cancer patients. Measured with immunoSEQ multiplex PCR; TCRdb has only the in-frame clones, and not every one. This sample has 190,000 or so clones, with approximately 92% found just once. Sequencing used blood. The receptor set was obtained from a man aged 18 to 29 in good health.

The V and J genes are TRBV12-3 or TRBV12-4 and TRBJ1-5; no clear D gene. The V end was cut by 3 bases, the J end by 1 base, with 4 bases between. The CDR3 is 13 amino acids. The CDR3 reads CASSFGSNQPQHF. The CDR3 DNA reads as TGTGCCAGCAGTTTTGGCAGCAATCAGCCCCAGCATTTT.

This rearrangement joins TRBV5-5 to TRBJ2-2; tentatively, D is TRBD1 (5 bases). V lost 1 base and J lost 3, with 10 bases in between. Germline V gene sequence: CDR1 SGHKS, CDR2 YYEKEE (reference sequence). The CDR3 sequence is 15 residues long. The DNA for the CDR3 is TGTGCCAGCAGCTTGTCCCAGGGTGACACCGGGGAGCTGTTTTTT. The encoded protein is CASSLSQGDTGELFF. The full variable domain, with the rest looked up from reference TRBV5-5 and TRBJ2-2, is DAGVTQSPTHLIKTRGQQVTLRCSPISGHKSVSWYQQVLGQGPQFIFQYYEKEERGRGNFPDRFSARQFPNYSSELNVNALLLGDSALYLCASSLSQGDTGELFFGEGSRLTVL.

The chain has TRBV5-6 and TRBJ2-2, with 13 bases lining up with TRBD2. Germline CDR1 is SGHDT and CDR2 is YYEEEE. This CDR3 has 17 amino acids. V trimming: 5 bases; J trimming: 5 bases; junction bases outside the gene matches: 9. The CDR3 bases are TGTGCCAGCAGGGAGACGACTAGCGGGGGGTTGACCGGGGAGCTGTTTTTT. Translated: CASRETTSGGLTGELFF.

This sequence joins TRBV4-1 and TRBJ1-1; a possible D gene is TRBD1 (5 bases). The CDR3 extends over 14 amino acids. V dropped 3 bases and J dropped 4 bases, with 12 bases sitting between them. Germline CDR1 MGHRA, CDR2 YSYEKL. The CDR3 loop reads CASSQRVGATEAFF. In DNA form, the CDR3 reads TGCGCCAGCAGCCAGAGGGTTGGGGCCACTGAAGCTTTCTTT.

The chain combines TRBV29-1 with TRBJ2-1, with D unresolved. This CDR3 region has 11 residues. Trimming pared 2 bases from V and 9 bases from J, leaving 8 bases between. CDR1 SQVTM and CDR2 ANQGSEA come from the germline V gene. The CDR3 spells CSVERTSEQFF. CDR3 sequence (DNA): TGCAGCGTTGAACGCACCAGTGAGCAGTTCTTC.

The rearrangement links TRBV30 to TRBJ2-3; 8 bases match TRBD2. The CDR3 sequence is 12 residues long. CDR1 and CDR2 (germline): GTSNPN, SVGIG (reference sequence). V gave up 0 bases and J gave up 10 bases; unmatched junction bases: 3. The CDR3 is CAWSVRGGAQYF. The CDR3 coding sequence is TGTGCCTGGAGTGTACGGGGGGGGGCGCAGTATTTT.

The CDR3 reads CASSVAAGGTTDTQYF. The CDR3 DNA sequence: TGCGCCAGCAGTGTAGCGGCGGGGGGAACCACAGATACGCAGTATTTT. The chain combines TRBV10-1 with TRBJ2-3; 8 bases are a match to TRBD2. This CDR3 is 16 amino acids long. The J segment lost 2 bases and the V segment lost 4 bases, leaving 8 bases of the junction unmatched. Germline lookup yields CDR1 WNHNN and CDR2 SYGVQD (reference sequence).

About this clone itself: Germline is not matched at one junction end, which may reflect a read error. V is TRBV5-1 and J is TRBJ1-1; TRBD1 agrees at 7 bases. The CDR3 totals 13 residues. CDR1 and CDR2 (germline): SGHRS, YFSETQ. CDR3 sequence reads: CASRLGTVTEAFF. For the CDR3, the DNA is TGCGCCAGCAGATTGGGGACAGTCACTGAAGCTTTCTTT.

V usage is TRBV30 and J usage is TRBJ1-5, with D maybe TRBD1 (6 bases). The CDR3 is 15 amino acids. The V gene's germline CDR1 is GTSNPN and CDR2 SVGIG (reference sequence). V gave up 1 base and J gave up 4 bases, with 14 bases separating them. CDR3 nucleotide sequence: TGTGCCTGGAGTGCGCTGACAGGAGAAAATCAGCCCCAGCATTTT. Translation: CAWSALTGENQPQHF.

The chain is built from TRBV3-1 (or the pseudogene TRBV3-2) and TRBJ1-6; D not resolved. The V end was cut by 3 bases, the J end by 9 bases, with 15 bases between. In germline, CDR1 is LGHDT, CDR2 YNNKEL (reference sequence). The CDR3 is 15 amino acids. The CDR3 DNA sequence: TGTGCCAGCAGCCAGTCTAAGGGCACGGGTTCACCCCTCCACTTT. Residues: CASSQSKGTGSPLHF.

The chain couples TRBV27 to TRBJ2-3, with a tentative D call TRBD1 (6 bases). Germline V lookup: CDR1 MNHEY, CDR2 SMNVEV (reference sequence). The V end lost 8 bases, the J end lost 2 bases, and 8 bases lay between the germline ends. The CDR3 is 12 residues long. The chain's CDR3 is CASAGATDTQYF. The CDR3, as DNA: TGTGCCAGCGCAGGGGCCACAGATACGCAGTATTTT.

The chain has TRBV27 and TRBJ2-5; perhaps TRBD1 as D (6 bases). This CDR3 contains 14 residues. V gave up 8 bases and J gave up 2 bases, with 15 bases separating them. CDR1 MNHEY and CDR2 SMNVEV come from the germline V gene (reference sequence). The CDR3 protein is CASQGSSTQETQYF. CDR3 in DNA: TGTGCCAGCCAGGGGAGCAGCACACAAGAGACCCAGTACTTC.

The V gene is TRBV5-1, the J gene TRBJ1-1; D gene uncertain. The CDR3 is 17 amino acids. The germline V and J ends were trimmed by 1 base and 6 bases, with 22 bases remaining between them. Germline lookup yields CDR1 SGHRS and CDR2 YFSETQ. CDR3 in DNA: TGCGCCAGCAGCTTGATGGGAGTTGGGATGGCCCTCCCTGAAGCTTTCTTT. Its protein is CASSLMGVGMALPEAFF.

The chain links TRBV18 to TRBJ1-5; possibly TRBD1 for D (5 bases). The CDR3 sequence is 15 residues long. V was shortened by 6 bases and J by 3 bases, with 15 bases between the two germline ends. From germline, CDR1 is KGHSH and CDR2 LQKENI. The CDR3 coding sequence is TGTGCCAGCTCTCCGGAGCAGGGTCTCAATCAGCCCCAGCATTTT. This gives the protein CASSPEQGLNQPQHF.

The table lists this clone with a count of one. The CDR3 DNA reads as TGTGCCAGCAGCTCACAGGGGGTCTACTCCTACGAGCAGTACTTC. The encoded protein is CASSSQGVYSYEQYF. The V and J genes are TRBV5-6 and TRBJ2-7, with 8 bases matching TRBD1. CDR3 size: 15 residues. Germline assignment: CDR1 SGHDT and CDR2 YYEEEE. The J segment lost 0 bases and the V segment lost 3 bases, leaving 5 bases of the junction unmatched.

The genes are TRBV2 and TRBJ2-7; tentative D call: TRBD2 (5 bases). The V end lost 8 bases, the J end lost 2 bases, and 10 bases lay between the germline ends. The CDR3 is 12 residues long. In germline, CDR1 is SNHLY, CDR2 FYNNEI. CDR3 sequence (DNA): TGTGCCAGCGGAGCGGATACCTACGAGCAGTACTTC. Protein sequence: CASGADTYEQYF.

This clone was recorded a few times. The chain uses TRBV5-5 and TRBJ2-1; D perhaps matches TRBD2 (5 bases). Trimming removed 2 bases at V and 5 bases at J, with 14 bases between. Germline loops: CDR1 SGHKS, CDR2 YYEKEE (reference sequence). The CDR3 consists of 15 residues. CDR3 protein: CASSFFAQRNNEQFF. The CDR3 coding sequence is TGTGCCAGCAGCTTTTTTGCACAGCGGAACAATGAGCAGTTCTTC.

The genes are TRBV18 and TRBJ2-3, with D possibly TRBD2 on 6 matching bases. Germline assignment: CDR1 KGHSH and CDR2 LQKENI. This CDR3 comprises 18 residues. Trimming cost V 1 base and J 4 bases, with 21 bases left between them. CDR3 region: CASSPLGGLDEWPDTQYF. Written as DNA, the CDR3 is TGTGCCAGCTCACCACTTGGGGGGTTAGACGAGTGGCCAGATACGCAGTATTTT.